The clone carrying this T cell receptor (beta chain) was found a few times. The record originates from a study of molecular identifiers for immune sequencing clone quantification. Each CDR3 protein is one row after TCRdb ran MiXCR on the PCR reads. The sample lists a few hundred thousand distinct CDR3 sequences; around 21% were seen once. Germline CDR1 reads SNHLY; CDR2 reads FYNNEI. Trimming stripped 6 bases from V and 9 bases from J, with 12 bases between. There are 13 residues in the CDR3. The receptor's source is a human donor in good health. Some libraries in this study had Jurkat cell RNA spiked in. The gene calls are TRBV2 and TRBJ1-6; D is unclear. The sample comprised naive CD8+ T cells from blood, with Jurkat cell RNA spiked in. As for subset: FACS-sorted CD8+CD4-CCR7+CD45RA+ naive T cells. This chain's CDR3 is CASRGRIGSPLHF. The DNA for the CDR3 is TGTGCCAGCAGAGGCCGGATAGGTTCACCCCTCCACTTT.